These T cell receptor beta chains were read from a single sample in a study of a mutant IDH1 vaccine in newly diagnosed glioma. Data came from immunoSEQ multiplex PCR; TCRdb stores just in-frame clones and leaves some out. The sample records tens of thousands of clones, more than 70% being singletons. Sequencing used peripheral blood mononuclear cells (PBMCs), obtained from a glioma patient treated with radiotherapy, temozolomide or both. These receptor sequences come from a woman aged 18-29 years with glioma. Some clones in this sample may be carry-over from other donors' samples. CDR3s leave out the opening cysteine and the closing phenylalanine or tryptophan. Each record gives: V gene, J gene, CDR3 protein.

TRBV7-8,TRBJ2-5,ASSLAAGWETQY
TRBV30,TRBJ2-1,AWSVRAGGSYNEQF
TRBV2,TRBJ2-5,ASSEDSDETQY
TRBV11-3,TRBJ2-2,ASSSGQGIRGTGELF
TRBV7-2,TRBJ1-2,ASSSYRVNYGYT
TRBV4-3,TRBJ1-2,ASSQVAHYGYT
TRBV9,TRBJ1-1,ASSVAWGDTEAF
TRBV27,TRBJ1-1,ASSSGKTEAF
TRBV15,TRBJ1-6,ATSRDLDMYSPLH
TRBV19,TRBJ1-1,ASSMGQGLVTEAF
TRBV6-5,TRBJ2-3,ASSNAVDTQY
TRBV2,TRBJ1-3,ASRGTGGLSGNTIY
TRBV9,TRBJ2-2,ASSGGLESGELF
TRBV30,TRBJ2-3,AWSRSGRAADTQY
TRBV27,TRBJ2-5,ASAPPDSEGETQY
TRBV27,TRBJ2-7,ASSSRTRDDEQY
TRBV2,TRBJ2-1,ASSTLGLAAYNEQF
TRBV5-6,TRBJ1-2,ASSSWGGTYGYT
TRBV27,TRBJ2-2,ASSLAGAGTGELF
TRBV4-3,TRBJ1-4,ASSQERQGANEKLF
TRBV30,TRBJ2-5,AWSIGGKTQY
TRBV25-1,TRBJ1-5,ASSRQGNQPQH
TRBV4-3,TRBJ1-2,ASSLTGRGPRGYT
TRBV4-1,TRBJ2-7,ASSHMGVPPRPYEQY
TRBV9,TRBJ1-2,ASSPSNYGYT
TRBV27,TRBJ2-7,ASSSSRDRRTYEQY
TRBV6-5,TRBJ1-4,ASSQDRINEKLF
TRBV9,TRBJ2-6,ASSSRLSGANVLT
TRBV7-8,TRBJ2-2,ASSLTTFTGELF
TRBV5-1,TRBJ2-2,ASSLVAANTGELF
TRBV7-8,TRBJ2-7,ASSRGQDYEQY
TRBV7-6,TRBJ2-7,ASSLEKPSSYEQY
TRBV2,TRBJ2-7,ALRGGTYEQY
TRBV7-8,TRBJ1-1,ASSSTAGSRTEAF
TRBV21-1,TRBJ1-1,ASSKWCPSRNTEAF
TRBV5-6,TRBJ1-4,ASNWRGRREKLF
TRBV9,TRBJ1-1,ASSVIGNTEAF
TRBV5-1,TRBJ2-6,ASSLRQNSGANVLT
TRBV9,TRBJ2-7,ASSVVGVGTSAAPTAYEQY
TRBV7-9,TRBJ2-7,ASSSNPGHYEQY
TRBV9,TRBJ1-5,ASSVDGRSNQPQH
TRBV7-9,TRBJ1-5,ASSLRQGQPQH
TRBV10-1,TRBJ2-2,ASTPKETSGSAPNTGELF
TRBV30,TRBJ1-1,AWSKGENTEAF
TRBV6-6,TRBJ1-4,ASSYGRGQGGEKLF